The present T cell receptor (beta chain) was sequenced within a study of shared clonotypes between healthy human individuals. Broader study findings: A reduction in generation probabilities was seen for non-shared clonotypes relative to those shared by all four donors. Clonotype sharing among donors likely depends on sequencing depth.

This clone was counted a single time. Its antigen is not known. The repertoire was sequenced with immunoSEQ multiplex PCR; TCRdb's copy has only in-frame clones and lacks some. Seen here are about 2.4 million clones, over 85% observed once, and the top ten hold 0.36%. The CDR3 loop spans 15 amino acids. In germline, CDR1 is MDHEN, CDR2 SYDVKM. J was trimmed by 3 bases and V by 6 bases; bases with no gene match: 7. This TCR was recovered from a man aged 18 to 35 in good health. Some clones in this sample may be carry-over from other donors' samples. The genes are TRBV28 and TRBJ2-7, with 11 bases aligning to TRBD2. Input material: naive CD4+ T cells from PBMCs. Subset noted: CD45RA+ positively selected. CDR3 sequence reads: CASSRRLAGHYEQYF. The CDR3 region has the DNA TGTGCCAGCAGCCGCCGACTAGCGGGACACTACGAGCAGTACTTC.